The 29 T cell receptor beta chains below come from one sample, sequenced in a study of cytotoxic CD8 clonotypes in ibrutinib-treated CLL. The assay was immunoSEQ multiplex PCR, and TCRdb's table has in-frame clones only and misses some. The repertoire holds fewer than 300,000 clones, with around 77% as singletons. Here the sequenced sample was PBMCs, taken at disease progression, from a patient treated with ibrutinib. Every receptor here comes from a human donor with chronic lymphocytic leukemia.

CDR3 in amino acids: CASSLGRTAYTF. CDR3 nucleotides: TGTGCCAGCAGCCTAGGGCGGACGGCCTACACCTTC. The rearrangement uses TRBV7-8 and TRBJ1-2; D is uncertain. The V and J ends lost 5 bases and 10 bases respectively, with 14 bases between them. The CDR3 sequence is 12 residues long. The germline V gene encodes CDR1 SGHVS and CDR2 FQNEAQ. The full variable domain, in which reference TRBV7-8 and TRBJ1-2 provide the parts outside the CDR3, is GAGVSQSPRYKVAKRGQDVALRCDPISGHVSLFWYQQALGQGPEFLTYFQNEAQLDKSGLPSDRFFAERPEGSVSTLKIQRTQQEDSAVYLCASSLGRTAYTFGSGTRLTVV.

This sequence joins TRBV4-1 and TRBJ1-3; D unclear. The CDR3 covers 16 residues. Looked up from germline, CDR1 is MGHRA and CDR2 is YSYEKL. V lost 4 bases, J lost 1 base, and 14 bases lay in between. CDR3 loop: CASSLLRDSSGNTIYF. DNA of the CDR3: TGCGCCAGCAGCCTGTTGAGGGATTCGTCTGGAAACACCATATATTTT.

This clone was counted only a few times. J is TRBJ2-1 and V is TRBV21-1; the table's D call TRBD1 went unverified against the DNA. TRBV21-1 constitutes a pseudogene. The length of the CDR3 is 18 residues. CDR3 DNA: TGTGCCAGCAGCAAAGGGGGCACAGGGGGTTGGTCCTACAATGAGCAGTTCTTC. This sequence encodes CASSKGGTGGWSYNEQFF.

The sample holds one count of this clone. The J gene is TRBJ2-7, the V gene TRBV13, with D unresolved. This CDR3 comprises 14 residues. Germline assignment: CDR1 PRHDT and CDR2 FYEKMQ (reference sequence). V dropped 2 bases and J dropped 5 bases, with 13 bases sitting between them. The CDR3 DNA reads TGTGCCAGCAGCTTACCAACTCTGTCCCACGAGCAGTACTTC. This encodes CASSLPTLSHEQYF.

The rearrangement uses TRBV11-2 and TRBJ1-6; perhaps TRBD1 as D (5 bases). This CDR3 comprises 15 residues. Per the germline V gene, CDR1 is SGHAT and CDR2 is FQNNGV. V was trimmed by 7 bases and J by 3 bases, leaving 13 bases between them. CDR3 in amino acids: CASTLHGGYNSPLHF. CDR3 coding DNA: TGTGCCAGCACCCTACACGGGGGCTATAATTCACCCCTCCACTTT.

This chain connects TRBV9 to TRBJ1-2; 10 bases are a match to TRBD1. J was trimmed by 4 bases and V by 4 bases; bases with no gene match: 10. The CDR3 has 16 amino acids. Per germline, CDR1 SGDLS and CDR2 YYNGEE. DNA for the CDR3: TGTGCCAGCAGCCTCTGGGGACAGGGGTTAGGCTATGGCTACACCTTC. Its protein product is CASSLWGQGLGYGYTF.

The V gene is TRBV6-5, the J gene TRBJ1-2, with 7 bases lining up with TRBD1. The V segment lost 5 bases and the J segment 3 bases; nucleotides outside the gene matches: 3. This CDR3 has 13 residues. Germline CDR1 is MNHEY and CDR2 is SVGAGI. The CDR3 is CASSGGQYYGYTF. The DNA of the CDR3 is TGTGCCAGCAGTGGGGGACAGTACTATGGCTACACCTTC.

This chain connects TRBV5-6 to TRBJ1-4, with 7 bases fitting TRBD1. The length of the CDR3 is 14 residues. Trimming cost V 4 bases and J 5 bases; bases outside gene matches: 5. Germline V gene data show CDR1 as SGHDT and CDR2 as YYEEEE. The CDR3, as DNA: TGTGCCAGCAGCGACCCGACAGGGAATGAAAAACTGTTTTTT. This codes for CASSDPTGNEKLFF.

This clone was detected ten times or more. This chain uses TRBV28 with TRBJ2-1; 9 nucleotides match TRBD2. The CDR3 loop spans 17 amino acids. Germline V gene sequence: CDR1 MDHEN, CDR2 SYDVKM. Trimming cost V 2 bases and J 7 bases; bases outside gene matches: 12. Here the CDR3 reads CASSLEFAGGPRNEQFF. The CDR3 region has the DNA TGTGCCAGCAGTTTAGAATTTGCGGGAGGGCCGAGAAATGAGCAGTTCTTC. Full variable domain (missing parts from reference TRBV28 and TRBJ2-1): DVKVTQSSRYLVKRTGEKVFLECVQDMDHENMFWYRQDPGLGLRLIYFSYDVKMKEKGDIPEGYSVSREKKERFSLILESASTNQTSMYLCASSLEFAGGPRNEQFFGPGTRLTVL.

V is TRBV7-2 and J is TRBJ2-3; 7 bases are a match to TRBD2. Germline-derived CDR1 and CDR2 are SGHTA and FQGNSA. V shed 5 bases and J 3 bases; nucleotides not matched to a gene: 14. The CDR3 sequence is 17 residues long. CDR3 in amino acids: CASSPGLGVWGTDTQYF. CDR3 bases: TGTGCCAGCAGCCCCGGACTAGGAGTGTGGGGGACAGATACGCAGTATTTT. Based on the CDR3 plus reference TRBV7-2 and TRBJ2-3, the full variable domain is GAGVSQSPSNKVTEKGKDVELRCDPISGHTALYWYRQSLGQGLEFLIYFQGNSAPDKSGLPSDRFSAERTGGSVSTLTIQRTQQEDSAVYLCASSPGLGVWGTDTQYFGPGTRLTVL.

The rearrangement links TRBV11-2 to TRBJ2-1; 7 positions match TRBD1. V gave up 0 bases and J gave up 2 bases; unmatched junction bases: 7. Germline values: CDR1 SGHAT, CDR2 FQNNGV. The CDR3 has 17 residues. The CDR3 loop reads CASSLDAYRGAYNEQFF. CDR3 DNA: TGTGCCAGCAGCTTAGATGCATACAGGGGTGCCTACAATGAGCAGTTCTTC.

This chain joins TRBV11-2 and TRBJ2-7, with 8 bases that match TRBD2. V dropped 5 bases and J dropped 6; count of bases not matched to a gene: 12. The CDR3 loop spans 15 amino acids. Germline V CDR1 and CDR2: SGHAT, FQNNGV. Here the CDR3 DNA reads TGTGCCAGCAGCCATAGCCTTGGACTAGCCCGCGAGCAGTACTTC. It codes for CASSHSLGLAREQYF. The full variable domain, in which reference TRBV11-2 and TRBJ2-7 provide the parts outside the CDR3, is EAGVAQSPRYKIIEKRQSVAFWCNPISGHATLYWYQQILGQGPKLLIQFQNNGVVDDSQLPKDRFSAERLKGVDSTLKIQPAKLEDSAVYLCASSHSLGLAREQYFGPGTRLTVT.

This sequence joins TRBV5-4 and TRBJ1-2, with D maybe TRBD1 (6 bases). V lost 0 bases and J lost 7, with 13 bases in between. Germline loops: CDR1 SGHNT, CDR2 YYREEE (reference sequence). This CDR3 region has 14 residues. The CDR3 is CASSLEADRIGYTF. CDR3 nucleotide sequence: TGTGCCAGCAGCTTGGAGGCCGACAGGATTGGCTACACCTTC.

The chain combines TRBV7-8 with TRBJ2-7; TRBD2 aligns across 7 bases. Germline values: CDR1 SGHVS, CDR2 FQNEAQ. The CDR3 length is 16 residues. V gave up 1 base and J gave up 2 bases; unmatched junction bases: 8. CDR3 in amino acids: CASSLVAGVAPYEQYF. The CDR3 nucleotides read TGTGCCAGCAGCTTAGTCGCGGGGGTGGCACCCTACGAGCAGTACTTC.

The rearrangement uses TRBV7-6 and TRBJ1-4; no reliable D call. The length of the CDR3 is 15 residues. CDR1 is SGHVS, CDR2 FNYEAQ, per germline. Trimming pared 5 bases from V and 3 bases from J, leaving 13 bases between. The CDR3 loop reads CASSARPGANEKLFF. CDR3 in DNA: TGTGCCAGCAGCGCGCGGCCGGGAGCTAATGAAAAACTGTTTTTT. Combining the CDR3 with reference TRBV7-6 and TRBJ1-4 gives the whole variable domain GAGVSQSPRYKVTKRGQDVALRCDPISGHVSLYWYRQALGQGPEFLTYFNYEAQQDKSGLPNDRFSAERPEGSISTLTIQRTEQRDSAMYRCASSARPGANEKLFFGSGTQLSVL.

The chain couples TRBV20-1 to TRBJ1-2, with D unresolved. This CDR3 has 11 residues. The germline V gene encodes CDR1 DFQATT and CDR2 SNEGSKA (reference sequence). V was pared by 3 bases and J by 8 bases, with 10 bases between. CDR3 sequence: CSARRGLGYTF. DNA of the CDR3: TGCAGTGCTAGGCGGGGATTGGGCTACACCTTC.

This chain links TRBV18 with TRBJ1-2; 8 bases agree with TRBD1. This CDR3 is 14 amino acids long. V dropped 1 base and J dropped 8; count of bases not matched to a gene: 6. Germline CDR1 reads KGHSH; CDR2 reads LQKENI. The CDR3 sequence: CASSPLSGGDGYTF. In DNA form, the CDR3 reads TGTGCCAGCTCACCACTCTCAGGGGGCGACGGCTACACCTTC.

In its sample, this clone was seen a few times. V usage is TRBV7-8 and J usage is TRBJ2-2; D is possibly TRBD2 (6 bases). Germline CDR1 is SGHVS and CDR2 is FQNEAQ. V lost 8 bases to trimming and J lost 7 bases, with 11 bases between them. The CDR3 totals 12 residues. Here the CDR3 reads CASRRGSGELFF. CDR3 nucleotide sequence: TGTGCCAGCCGACGGGGGAGCGGGGAGCTGTTTTTT.

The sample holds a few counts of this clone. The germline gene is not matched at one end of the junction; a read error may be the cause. The CDR3 protein is CSVASNQPQHF. The CDR3 nucleotides are TGCTCGGTAGCGAGCAATCAGCCCCAGCATTTT. The V call is TRBV28, the J call TRBJ1-5; D is unresolved. This CDR3 is 11 amino acids long. Germline assignment: CDR1 MDHEN and CDR2 SYDVKM.

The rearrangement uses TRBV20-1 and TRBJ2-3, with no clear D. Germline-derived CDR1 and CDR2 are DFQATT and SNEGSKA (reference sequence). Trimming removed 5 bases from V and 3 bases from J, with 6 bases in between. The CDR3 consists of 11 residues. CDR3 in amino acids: CSADITDTQYF. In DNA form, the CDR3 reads TGCAGTGCTGATATTACAGATACGCAGTATTTT.

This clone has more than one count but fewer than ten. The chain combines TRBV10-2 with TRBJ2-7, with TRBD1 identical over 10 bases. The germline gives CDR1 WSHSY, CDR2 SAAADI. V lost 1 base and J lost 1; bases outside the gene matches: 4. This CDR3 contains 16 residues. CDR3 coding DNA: TGCGCCAGCAGTGAGTGGGGACAGGGGCGTTCCTACGAGCAGTACTTC. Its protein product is CASSEWGQGRSYEQYF.

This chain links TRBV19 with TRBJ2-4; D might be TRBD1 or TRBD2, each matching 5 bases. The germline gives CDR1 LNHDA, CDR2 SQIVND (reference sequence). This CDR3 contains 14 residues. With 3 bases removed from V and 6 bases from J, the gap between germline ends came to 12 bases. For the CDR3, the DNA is TGTGCCAGTAGTATTAGGGGTAGCGTAAACATTCAGTACTTC. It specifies CASSIRGSVNIQYF. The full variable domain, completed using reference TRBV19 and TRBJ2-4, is DGGITQSPKYLFRKEGQNVTLSCEQNLNHDAMYWYRQDPGQGLRLIYYSQIVNDFQKGDIAEGYSVSREKKESFPLTVTSAQKNPTAFYLCASSIRGSVNIQYFGAGTRLSVL.

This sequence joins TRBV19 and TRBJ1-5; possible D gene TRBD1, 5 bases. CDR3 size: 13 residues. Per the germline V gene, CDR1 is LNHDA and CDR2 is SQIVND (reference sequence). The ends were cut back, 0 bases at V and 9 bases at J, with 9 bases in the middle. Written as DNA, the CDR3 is TGTGCCAGTAGTATAGATGGGGGGTCGCCCCAGCATTTT. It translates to CASSIDGGSPQHF.

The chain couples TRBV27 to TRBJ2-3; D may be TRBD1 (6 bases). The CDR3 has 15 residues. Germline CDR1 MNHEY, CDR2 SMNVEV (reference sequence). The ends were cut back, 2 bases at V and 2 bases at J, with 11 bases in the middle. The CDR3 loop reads CASSLGGGYTDTQYF. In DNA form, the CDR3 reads TGTGCCAGCAGTTTAGGGGGCGGATACACAGATACGCAGTATTTT.

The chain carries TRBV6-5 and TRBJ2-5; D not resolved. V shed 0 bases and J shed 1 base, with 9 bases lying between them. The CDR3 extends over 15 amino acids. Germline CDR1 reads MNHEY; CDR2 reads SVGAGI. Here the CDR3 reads CASSYSAYFQETQYF. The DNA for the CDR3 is TGTGCCAGCAGTTACTCTGCCTACTTCCAAGAGACCCAGTACTTC.

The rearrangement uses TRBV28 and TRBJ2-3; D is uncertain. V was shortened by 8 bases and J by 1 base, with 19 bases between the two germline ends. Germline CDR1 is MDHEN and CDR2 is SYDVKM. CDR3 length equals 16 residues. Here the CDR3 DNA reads TGTGCCAGCTGCCCCGAAGGGTTTAGGGGCACAGATACGCAGTATTTT. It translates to CASCPEGFRGTDTQYF.

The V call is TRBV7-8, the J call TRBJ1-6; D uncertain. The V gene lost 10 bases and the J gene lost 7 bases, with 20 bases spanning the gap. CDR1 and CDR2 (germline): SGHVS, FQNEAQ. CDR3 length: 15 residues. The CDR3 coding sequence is TGTGCCATCTCCGCCCGAGGTGTTGGGAATTCACCCCTCCACTTT. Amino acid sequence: CAISARGVGNSPLHF.

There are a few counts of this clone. The CDR3 nucleotides are TGTGCCAGTAGTTACGGACTAGCGGGGGGCTCTAGCACAGATACGCAGTATTTT. Translating gives CASSYGLAGGSSTDTQYF. The chain is built from TRBV19 and TRBJ2-3, with TRBD2 matching 14 bases. The CDR3 spans 18 residues. Per germline, CDR1 LNHDA and CDR2 SQIVND (reference sequence). V trimming: 5 bases; J trimming: 0 bases; junction bases outside the gene matches: 7.

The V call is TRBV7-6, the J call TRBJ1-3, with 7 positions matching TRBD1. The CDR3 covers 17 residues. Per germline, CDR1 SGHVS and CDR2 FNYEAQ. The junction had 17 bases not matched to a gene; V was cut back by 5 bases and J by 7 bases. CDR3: CASSPLPQGPIFNTIYF. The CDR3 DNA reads TGTGCCAGCAGCCCACTACCACAGGGGCCAATTTTCAACACCATATATTTT.